The clone carrying this T cell receptor (beta chain) showed up many times. The template for TCR beta VDJ and CDR3 sequence profiling was genomic DNA. TCRdb re-derived calls from the reads in MiXCR, one entry per CDR3 protein. The sample contains 200,000 to 250,000 distinct CDR3 sequences, 60% to 80% of which appear only once. CD8+CD57+ cell expansion, shown by flow cytometry, had occurred in the patients selected for sequencing. The V gene end was trimmed by 4 bases and the J gene end by 2 bases; junction bases not matched to a gene: 6. The CDR3 spans 15 residues. The germline gives CDR1 ENHRY, CDR2 SYGVKD. The data derive from a study of CD8+CD57+ T cells in acquired aplastic anemia.

The sample taken for sequencing was sorted CD4+, CD8+, or CD8+CD57+ T cells (not recorded which) from PBMCs. The genes are TRBV10-3 and TRBJ2-3, with TRBD2 matching over 7 bases. The clonotype was recovered from a human donor with aplastic anemia. CDR3 DNA sequence: TGTGCCATCAGTGTTGGAGGGAGGGACACAGATACGCAGTATTTT. This translates into CAISVGGRDTDTQYF.